One and the same sample provided the 15 T cell receptor beta chains below, sequenced in a study of prognosis after radiotherapy for stage I lung cancer. Amplification of TCR beta CDR3 from genomic DNA used two-round multiplex PCR. Primers specific to each TRBV and TRBJ gene were used in first-round PCR. TCRdb recomputed calls from the multiplex PCR reads with MiXCR, one row per CDR3 protein. The data hold some 15,000 distinct CDR3 sequences, with around three fifths observed a single time. The starting material was PBMCs, obtained before or after stereotactic body radiation therapy (not recorded which). The source is a donor of 50 years or more with non-small cell lung cancer.

This chain uses TRBV6-1 with TRBJ2-3, with 7 positions matching TRBD2. Germline CDR1 and CDR2: MNHNS and SASEGT. There are 15 residues in the CDR3. Trimming at V came to 7 bases and at J to 2 bases, leaving 9 bases not matched to a gene. The CDR3 spells CASTWRAGPTDTQYF. The DNA for the CDR3 is TGTGCCAGCACGTGGAGAGCGGGACCCACAGATACGCAGTATTTT.

This clonotype was seen repeatedly, ten times or more. The J gene is TRBJ1-4, the V gene TRBV12-3 or TRBV12-4, with 7 bases lining up with TRBD1. Trimming took 3 bases from V and 10 from J; bases not matched to a gene: 11. The CDR3 runs 15 residues. The CDR3 loop is CASSLRGTAGLKLFF. The CDR3 bases are TGTGCCAGCAGTTTGCGGGGGACAGCCGGGCTAAAACTGTTTTTT.

The chain employs TRBV7-8 and TRBJ2-7; D might be TRBD1 or TRBD2, each matching 5 bases. The CDR3 is 15 amino acids. V was pared by 3 bases and J by 5 bases, with 17 bases between. Germline-derived CDR1 and CDR2 are SGHVS and FQNEAQ. This chain's CDR3 is CASSFVAARGDEQYF. For the CDR3, the DNA is TGTGCCAGCAGCTTCGTTGCGGCCCGGGGCGACGAGCAGTACTTC.

Many counts were recorded for this clonotype. This chain uses TRBV4-1 with TRBJ2-1, with 9 bases identical to TRBD1. Germline values: CDR1 MGHRA, CDR2 YSYEKL. This CDR3 has 16 amino acids. J gave up 5 bases and V 3 bases, and 8 bases lay outside the gene matches. For the CDR3, the DNA is TGCGCCAGCAGCCACGAAGGACAGGGGCCCAACAATGAGCAGTTCTTC. Residues: CASSHEGQGPNNEQFF.

The chain recombines TRBV6-1 with TRBJ2-1, with 15 bases identical to TRBD2. This CDR3 is 17 amino acids long. Germline V gene sequence: CDR1 MNHNS, CDR2 SASEGT. V was pared by 8 bases and J by 0 bases, with 5 bases of the junction left unmatched. For the CDR3, the DNA is TGTGCCAGCGTCAGGACTAGCGGGAGGGGCTCCTACAATGAGCAGTTCTTC. This codes for CASVRTSGRGSYNEQFF.

This clonotype has at least ten counts. This chain uses TRBV7-9 with TRBJ1-5; the D is unclear. The CDR3 is 14 amino acids. Trimming stripped 6 bases from V and 3 bases from J, with 12 bases between. The germline gives CDR1 SEHNR, CDR2 FQNEAQ (reference sequence). CDR3 sequence: CASRPAGDNQPQHF. CDR3 DNA sequence: TGTGCCAGCAGGCCCGCAGGTGACAATCAGCCCCAGCATTTT.

With respect to this clonotype: With a far larger clone one base away, a read error is the likely cause. The genes are TRBV7-3 and TRBJ2-5; tentatively, D is TRBD1 (5 bases). This CDR3 is built from 15 residues. The germline gives CDR1 SGHTA, CDR2 FQGTGA. The chain's CDR3 is CASSRYSDTEETEYF. CDR3 bases: TGTGCCAGCAGCCGTTACTCGGACACAGAAGAGACCGAGTACTTC.

The sample holds many counts of this clonotype. Just one base apart from a much larger clone, this may be a read error. This chain joins TRBV7-3 and TRBJ2-2; 7 bases are a match to TRBD2. The CDR3 is 14 residues long. From germline, CDR1 is SGHTA and CDR2 FQGTGA. V gave up 5 bases and J gave up 6 bases; unmatched junction bases: 6. CDR3 in amino acids: CASSPRLAAGELFF. CDR3 nucleotide sequence: TGTGCCAGCAGCCCAAGACTAGCCGCCGGGGAGCTGTTTTTT.

As regards this clonotype: This likely traces to a read error, being one base from a far larger clone. The CDR3 protein is CASTARTAYEQYF. In DNA, the CDR3 is TGTGCCAGCACTGCCAGGACTGCCTACGAGCAGTACTTC. This chain joins TRBV6-4 and TRBJ2-7, with D possibly TRBD2 on 5 matching bases. With 7 bases removed from V and 2 bases from J, the gap between germline ends came to 12 bases. Germline V gene sequence: CDR1 MRHNA, CDR2 SNTAGT. This CDR3 region has 13 residues.

The chain joins TRBV7-6 to TRBJ2-2; 9 bases are shared with TRBD2. With V trimmed by 5 bases and J by 3 bases, 7 bases remained unmatched. The CDR3 extends over 16 amino acids. Germline V gives CDR1 SGHVS, CDR2 FNYEAQ. The DNA of the CDR3 is TGTGCCAGCAGCCCTACTAGCGGGTTATACACCGGGGAGCTGTTTTTT. The encoded protein is CASSPTSGLYTGELFF.

This clonotype rates as medium-sized. V is TRBV19 and J is TRBJ2-7; D gene ambiguous. The CDR3 spans 12 residues. The V end lost 6 bases, the J end lost 3 bases, and 9 bases lay between the germline ends. Germline CDR1 LNHDA, CDR2 SQIVND (reference sequence). CDR3 sequence reads: CASSLDNYEQYF. In DNA form, the CDR3 reads TGTGCCAGTAGCCTCGACAACTACGAGCAGTACTTC.

This chain links TRBV19 with TRBJ2-3; possible D gene TRBD1, 6 bases. Germline V gives CDR1 LNHDA, CDR2 SQIVND (reference sequence). The CDR3 has 17 amino acids. V was trimmed by 3 bases and J by 7 bases, leaving 23 bases between them. The CDR3 here is CASSMPPGTGSMYTQYF. The DNA for the CDR3 is TGTGCCAGTAGTATGCCCCCTGGTACAGGGTCTATGTATACGCAGTATTTT.

The chain employs TRBV11-2 and TRBJ1-2, with 8 bases fitting TRBD1. The CDR3 has 14 amino acids. CDR1 and CDR2 (germline): SGHAT, FQNNGV. With 6 bases clipped from V and 7 bases from J, the junction kept 10 bases outside the gene matches. The CDR3 loop reads CASSLGRGRFGYTF. DNA for the CDR3: TGTGCCAGCAGTTTGGGCAGGGGGCGATTTGGCTACACCTTC.

The rearrangement joins TRBV6-2 or TRBV6-3 to TRBJ2-3; D gene uncertain. The V gene lost 6 bases and the J gene lost 2 bases, with 12 bases spanning the gap. The CDR3 has 14 residues. The germline V gene has CDR1 MNHEY and CDR2 SVGEGT. The CDR3 sequence is CASRSSGLTDTQYF. The CDR3 DNA reads as TGTGCCAGCAGATCCTCGGGCCTCACAGATACGCAGTATTTT.

Ten or more counts support this clonotype. The V call is TRBV12-3 or TRBV12-4, the J call TRBJ1-5; D gene ambiguous. Deletions cut 2 bases from V and 5 bases from J, with 7 bases between. This CDR3 comprises 13 residues. The CDR3 sequence: CASSLRVDQPQHF. The CDR3 bases are TGTGCCAGCAGTTTACGGGTTGATCAGCCCCAGCATTTT.